This is a list of T cell receptor beta chains from one sample in a study of CD8 T cells in Susac syndrome. TCRdb used MiXCR to reprocess the immunoSEQ multiplex PCR reads, holding one entry per CDR3 protein. The sample holds around 130,000 distinct CDR3 sequences, roughly 95% seen once. Sequenced: CD4+ T cells from PBMCs. These receptors were taken from a human donor with multiple sclerosis. Both conserved end residues are part of each CDR3. Each record gives: V gene, J gene, D gene, clone size, CDR3 DNA, CDR3 protein. A D gene is named only where the DNA matches it firmly. Part of the rows lack a size; the others show once, few, many or a class for expanded clones.

V: TRBV28; J: TRBJ2-1; D: TRBD2; size: few; DNA: TGTGCCAGCAGTTTAGTAGCGGGGGTGAGGAATGAGCAGTTCTTC; CDR3: CASSLVAGVRNEQFF
V: TRBV19; J: TRBJ2-7; D: TRBD2; size: NA; DNA: TGTGCCAGTAGTATAGGACTAGCGGGTTCCGAGCAGTACTTC; CDR3: CASSIGLAGSEQYF
V: TRBV29-1; J: TRBJ2-3; D: NA; size: NA; DNA: TGCAGCGTTAGAAGAGATGCAGATACGCAGTATTTT; CDR3: CSVRRDADTQYF
V: TRBV20-1; J: TRBJ2-1; D: NA; size: few; DNA: TGCAGTGCTAGAGAAACGGGTAGCTCCTACAATGAGCAGTTCTTC; CDR3: CSARETGSSYNEQFF
V: TRBV29-1; J: TRBJ1-1; D: NA; size: few; DNA: TGCAGCGTTGGGACGGCGAACACTGAAGCTTTCTTT; CDR3: CSVGTANTEAFF
V: TRBV7-2; J: TRBJ1-2; D: NA; size: NA; DNA: TGTGCCAGCAGCTTAGCGGATAATGGGAGGGGCTACACCTTC; CDR3: CASSLADNGRGYTF
V: TRBV3-1; J: TRBJ2-6; D: NA; size: NA; DNA: TGTGCCAGCGGGTCTGGGGCCAACGTCCTGACTTTC; CDR3: CASGSGANVLTF
V: TRBV7-9; J: TRBJ2-7; D: TRBD1; size: NA; DNA: TGTGCCAGCAGCTTAGCCGCAGTGGCAGGGGGAACCTACGAGCAGTACTTC; CDR3: CASSLAAVAGGTYEQYF
V: TRBV5-1; J: TRBJ2-5; D: NA; size: NA; DNA: TGCGCCAGCAGCTCCCATGGGGGATACCCAATGGAGACCCAGTACTTC; CDR3: CASSSHGGYPMETQYF
V: TRBV20-1; J: TRBJ2-3; D: NA; size: NA; DNA: TGCAGTGCTAAACTAGCACATACGCAGTATTTT; CDR3: CSAKLAHTQYF
V: TRBV20-1; J: TRBJ2-2; D: NA; size: NA; DNA: TGCAGTGCTAGAGCTGGGACAAGGAAACTGTTTTTT; CDR3: CSARAGTRKLFF
V: TRBV6-1; J: TRBJ1-5; D: NA; size: NA; DNA: TGTGCCAGCAGTGCCGGGACAAGTATTAGCAATCAGCCCCAGCATTTT; CDR3: CASSAGTSISNQPQHF
V: TRBV15; J: TRBJ1-5; D: NA; size: once; DNA: TGTGCCACCAGCAAAGTAGATCAGCCCCAGCATTTT; CDR3: CATSKVDQPQHF
V: TRBV20-1; J: TRBJ1-3; D: NA; size: NA; DNA: TGCAGTGCCTCACTCGACGGTAGCTCTGGAAACACCATATATTTT; CDR3: CSASLDGSSGNTIYF
V: TRBV3-1; J: TRBJ2-7; D: NA; size: NA; DNA: TGTGCCAGCAGCCAAGCCTACGAGCAGTACTTC; CDR3: CASSQAYEQYF
V: TRBV5-5; J: TRBJ1-6; D: TRBD1; size: once; DNA: TGTGCCAGCAGCTTGGTCAGGGGGATTGATTCACCCCTCCACTTT; CDR3: CASSLVRGIDSPLHF
V: TRBV9; J: TRBJ2-1; D: NA; size: NA; DNA: TGTGCCAGCAGCGCACTAGTAGGGTTGAACGATGAGCAGTTCTTC; CDR3: CASSALVGLNDEQFF
V: TRBV20-1; J: TRBJ1-1; D: NA; size: once; DNA: TGCAGTGCTGGACGGGCCAAAGCGGTGAACACTGAAGCTTTCTTT; CDR3: CSAGRAKAVNTEAFF
V: TRBV3-1; J: TRBJ2-1; D: NA; size: NA; DNA: TGTGCCAGCAGCCCGGGCCAGAGACAGTTCTTC; CDR3: CASSPGQRQFF
V: TRBV5-1; J: TRBJ2-7; D: NA; size: NA; DNA: TGCGCCAGCACCAAGGGGGGTTCGGACGAGCAGTACTTC; CDR3: CASTKGGSDEQYF
V: TRBV29-1; J: TRBJ2-3; D: TRBD2; size: NA; DNA: TGCAGCGTTGTGGGGCAAGGACTAGCGTCGGGGACGCAGTATTTT; CDR3: CSVVGQGLASGTQYF
V: TRBV9; J: TRBJ1-5; D: NA; size: NA; DNA: TGTGCCAGCAGCGGCGGAAATCAGCCCCAGCATTTT; CDR3: CASSGGNQPQHF
V: TRBV20-1; J: TRBJ2-2; D: TRBD1; size: NA; DNA: TGCAGTGCTAGGAGGCCACAGGGGCGAGCCGGGGAGCTGTTTTTT; CDR3: CSARRPQGRAGELFF
V: TRBV5-1; J: TRBJ1-2; D: NA; size: NA; DNA: TGCGCCAGCAGCTTGGAAGGGCAGGGCTTCGGCTATGGCTACACCTTC; CDR3: CASSLEGQGFGYGYTF
V: TRBV14; J: TRBJ1-2; D: TRBD1; size: once; DNA: TGTGCCAGCAGCCCGGACAGGGTTCGGCGGGGCTACACCTTC; CDR3: CASSPDRVRRGYTF
V: TRBV29-1; J: TRBJ1-2; D: TRBD1; size: once; DNA: TGCAGCGTCTACAGGGGGCAATATGGCTACACCTTC; CDR3: CSVYRGQYGYTF
V: TRBV5-1; J: TRBJ2-1; D: NA; size: NA; DNA: TGCGCCAGCAGCTTGGAGGGACTTGTTACGTTACGGAATGAGCAGTTCTTC; CDR3: CASSLEGLVTLRNEQFF
V: TRBV13; J: TRBJ2-2; D: NA; size: NA; DNA: TGTGCCAGCAGCTCGGGAGTAGGACAGAAGGAGCTGTTTTTT; CDR3: CASSSGVGQKELFF
V: TRBV7-6; J: TRBJ1-2; D: TRBD1; size: NA; DNA: TGTGCCAGCAGCTTAGACCCGGACAGGACCTATGGCTACACCTTC; CDR3: CASSLDPDRTYGYTF
V: TRBV30; J: TRBJ2-5; D: TRBD2; size: NA; DNA: TGTGCCTGGAGTAAGCTAGCGGTGGGGACCCAGTACTTC; CDR3: CAWSKLAVGTQYF
V: TRBV5-4; J: TRBJ1-2; D: NA; size: NA; DNA: TGTGCCAGCAGCTTGAATCCCCCCGAGGACTATGGCTACACCTTC; CDR3: CASSLNPPEDYGYTF
V: TRBV28; J: TRBJ1-6; D: NA; size: NA; DNA: TGTGCCAGCAGGGGGGGACGTCCGGGGGCACCCCTCCACTTT; CDR3: CASRGGRPGAPLHF
V: TRBV6-1; J: TRBJ2-1; D: NA; size: NA; DNA: TGTGCCAGCAGAAGGGGGTTCGGGAGCTCCTACAATGAGCAGTTCTTC; CDR3: CASRRGFGSSYNEQFF
V: TRBV29-1; J: TRBJ2-6; D: NA; size: NA; DNA: TGCAGCGTGTCCGGCGACTCTGGGGCCAACGTCCTGACTTTC; CDR3: CSVSGDSGANVLTF
V: TRBV7-6; J: TRBJ2-7; D: TRBD2; size: NA; DNA: TGTGCCAGCAGCCCAACATGGACTAGTCTAATCGAGCAGTACTTC; CDR3: CASSPTWTSLIEQYF
V: TRBV15; J: TRBJ2-5; D: NA; size: NA; DNA: TGTGCCACCGGGAGCCAAGAGACCCAGTACTTC; CDR3: CATGSQETQYF
V: TRBV12-3/TRBV12-4; J: TRBJ2-5; D: NA; size: once; DNA: TGTGCCAGCAGTCCGAACACTAGGAGAGAGACCCAGTACTTC; CDR3: CASSPNTRRETQYF
V: TRBV29-1; J: TRBJ1-1; D: NA; size: once; DNA: TGCAGCGCGGGGGACCGTTACCCTAACACTGAAGCTTTCTTT; CDR3: CSAGDRYPNTEAFF
V: TRBV9; J: TRBJ1-2; D: NA; size: NA; DNA: TGTGCCAGCAGCGTAGGCCCGGGGATAGAGGGCTACACCTTC; CDR3: CASSVGPGIEGYTF
V: TRBV20-1; J: TRBJ2-1; D: TRBD1; size: NA; DNA: TGCAGTGCTAGCAGACAGGGATTTGGGGACAATGAGCAGTTCTTC; CDR3: CSASRQGFGDNEQFF
V: TRBV29-1; J: TRBJ1-1; D: TRBD1; size: NA; DNA: TGCAGCGTCTATACAGGGGCCGGGAACACTGAAGCTTTCTTT; CDR3: CSVYTGAGNTEAFF
V: TRBV20-1; J: TRBJ1-1; D: NA; size: NA; DNA: TGCAGTGCTGAAGGAAGGGGCACCCGGGGGGCTTTCTTT; CDR3: CSAEGRGTRGAFF
V: TRBV19; J: TRBJ1-5; D: NA; size: NA; DNA: TGTGCCAGTAGTTTCCAAGTGAGGAATCAGCCCCAGCATTTT; CDR3: CASSFQVRNQPQHF
V: TRBV28; J: TRBJ1-5; D: NA; size: NA; DNA: TGTGCCAGCAGTTTAAACGCAGGGCGCAATCAGCCCCAGCATTTT; CDR3: CASSLNAGRNQPQHF
V: TRBV4-1; J: TRBJ1-1; D: NA; size: NA; DNA: TGCGCCAGCAGCCGCCAGGTTTCGGACACTGAAGCTTTCTTT; CDR3: CASSRQVSDTEAFF
V: TRBV6-5; J: TRBJ2-3; D: NA; size: NA; DNA: TGTGCCAGCAGACCGACTAGATCCGATACGCAGTATTTT; CDR3: CASRPTRSDTQYF
V: TRBV27; J: TRBJ2-7; D: NA; size: NA; DNA: TGTGCCAGCAGTTTAGCAGGAAACAAATACGAGCAGTACTTC; CDR3: CASSLAGNKYEQYF
V: TRBV24-1; J: TRBJ1-4; D: NA; size: NA; DNA: TGTGCCACCAGTGATTCCCGTCAGCTAAATGAAAAACTGTTTTTT; CDR3: CATSDSRQLNEKLFF
V: TRBV20-1; J: TRBJ1-5; D: TRBD1; size: NA; DNA: TGCAGTGCTAGAGATGGGACAGGGGGCAAACAGCCCCAGCATTTT; CDR3: CSARDGTGGKQPQHF